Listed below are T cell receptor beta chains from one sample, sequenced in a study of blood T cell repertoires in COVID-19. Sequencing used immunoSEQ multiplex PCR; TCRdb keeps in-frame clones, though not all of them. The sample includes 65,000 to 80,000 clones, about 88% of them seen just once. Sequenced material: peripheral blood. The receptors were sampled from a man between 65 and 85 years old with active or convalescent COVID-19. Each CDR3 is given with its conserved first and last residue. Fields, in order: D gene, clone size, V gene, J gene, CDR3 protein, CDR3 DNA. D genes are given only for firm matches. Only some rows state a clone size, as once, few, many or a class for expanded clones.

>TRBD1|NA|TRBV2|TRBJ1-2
CASSRPGTDNYGYTF
TGTGCCAGCAGTCGACCTGGGACAGATAACTATGGCTACACCTTC
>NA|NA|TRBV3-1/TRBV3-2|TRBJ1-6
CASSPGTENSPLHF
TGTGCCAGCAGCCCGGGGACTGAAAATTCACCCCTCCACTTT
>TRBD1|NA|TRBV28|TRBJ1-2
CASWDRSGYTF
TGTGCCAGCTGGGACAGGTCTGGCTACACCTTC
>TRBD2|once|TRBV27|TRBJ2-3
CASSPRTSGYTDTQYF
TGTGCCAGCAGTCCCCGGACTAGCGGATACACAGATACGCAGTATTTT
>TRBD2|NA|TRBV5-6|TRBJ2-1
CASSPDLAGGGVEQFF
TGTGCCAGCAGCCCGGACCTAGCGGGAGGTGGGGTGGAGCAGTTCTTC
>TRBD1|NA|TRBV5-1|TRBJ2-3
CASSFGQGLFTDTQYF
TGCGCCAGCAGCTTCGGACAGGGGCTTTTCACAGATACGCAGTATTTT
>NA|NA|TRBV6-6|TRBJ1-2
CASSYSRDYGYTF
TGTGCCAGCAGTTACTCCCGGGACTATGGCTACACCTTC
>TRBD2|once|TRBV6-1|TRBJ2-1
CASSEAGTSGKRGNEQFF
TGTGCCAGCAGTGAAGCCGGGACTAGCGGGAAACGTGGTAATGAGCAGTTCTTC
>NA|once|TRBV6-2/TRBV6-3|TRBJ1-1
CASSYEGTYTEAFF
TGTGCCAGCAGTTACGAGGGGACTTACACTGAAGCTTTCTTT
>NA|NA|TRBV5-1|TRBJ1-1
CASGLGDTEAFF
TGCGCCAGCGGCCTAGGGGACACTGAAGCTTTCTTT
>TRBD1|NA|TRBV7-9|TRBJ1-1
CASSPWTGNTEAFF
TGTGCCAGCAGCCCGTGGACAGGGAACACTGAAGCTTTCTTT
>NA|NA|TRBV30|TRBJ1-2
CAWSRGLDGYGYTF
TGTGCCTGGAGTAGAGGGCTAGATGGCTATGGCTACACCTTC
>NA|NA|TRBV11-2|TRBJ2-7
CASSRRGGGRDEQYF
TGTGCCAGCAGCCGTCGTGGAGGAGGGAGAGACGAGCAGTACTTC
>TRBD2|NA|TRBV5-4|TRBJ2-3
CASSLRLAGDTDTQYF
TGTGCCAGCAGCTTGAGGCTAGCGGGGGACACAGATACGCAGTATTTT
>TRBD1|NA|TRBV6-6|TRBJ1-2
CASSVRQGREGYTF
TGTGCCAGCAGCGTCCGACAGGGGCGGGAAGGCTACACCTTC
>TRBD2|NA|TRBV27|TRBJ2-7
CASRPAGGPSEQYF
TGTGCCAGCAGGCCAGCGGGAGGGCCTAGCGAGCAGTACTTC
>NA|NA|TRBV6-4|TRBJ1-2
CASSGGGPKGYGYTF
TGTGCCAGCAGTGGCGGAGGGCCTAAGGGGTATGGCTACACCTTC
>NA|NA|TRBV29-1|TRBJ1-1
CSVDFSGRGAFF
TGCAGCGTTGACTTTTCGGGGCGGGGAGCTTTCTTT
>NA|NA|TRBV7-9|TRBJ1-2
CASSFSVHGYTF
TGTGCCAGCAGTTTCTCAGTCCATGGCTACACCTTC
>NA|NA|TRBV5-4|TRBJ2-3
CASSLWGGSTQYF
TGTGCCAGCAGCTTGTGGGGAGGAAGTACGCAGTATTTT
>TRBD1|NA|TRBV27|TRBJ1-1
CASSLTGGTEAFF
TGTGCCAGCAGCCTAACAGGGGGCACTGAAGCTTTCTTT
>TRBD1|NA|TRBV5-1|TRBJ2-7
CASSVGWRGQGRNEQYF
TGCGCCAGCAGCGTTGGGTGGAGGGGACAGGGGCGGAACGAGCAGTACTTC